This T cell receptor (beta chain) appears in the sequencing data of a study of T cell repertoires in cytomegalovirus infection. Background on the study: Both recently identified HLA-C-restricted and well-studied HLA-B-restricted CMV epitopes were used in the study. CMV infection plus the matching HLA type was flagged by public TCR beta signatures.

A note on this clonotype: Its antigen is still unknown.

Regarding the study as a whole: The ex vivo response was dominated by HLA-C-restricted CMV-specific TCR beta clonotypes. Adding up the frequency of public TCR beta families identified people who carried CMV plus the relevant HLA.

One entry per CDR3 protein, called by TCRdb with MiXCR from the reads. The table lists roughly 120,000 distinct CDR3 sequences, approximately 30% of them singletons. Losses at the gene ends were 6 bases for V and 3 bases for J; bases not matched to a gene: 5. CDR3 length: 15 residues. In germline, CDR1 is SNHLY, CDR2 FYNNEI. The sequences come from CD8+ T cells from cultured PBMCs, collected from culture after CMV antigen stimulation. V is TRBV2 and J is TRBJ2-1, with 10 positions matching TRBD1. This TCR was sampled from a human donor in good health (CMV status not recorded). Some clones in this sample may be carry-over from other donors' samples. CDR3 sequence (DNA): TGTGCCAGCAGGACCCGGACAGGGGGCTACAATGAGCAGTTCTTC. It is translated as CASRTRTGGYNEQFF.